This record looks at one T cell receptor beta chain sequence and its context. The antigen is not known. Sequencing was performed with immunoSEQ multiplex PCR; in TCRdb, only in-frame clones are kept and a portion is missing. This sample has around 78,000 clones, with 75% to 90% found just once. This record comes from a study of T cell clones after liver transplantation. Study at large: Pre-transplant mixed lymphocyte reactions yielded third-party-reactive TCRbeta sequences as comparators for graft-donor-reactive sequences. Tolerant meant at least one year fully off immunosuppression without liver enzymes above twice normal. Study results and caveats: A larger donor-reactive than third-party decline suggested partial antigen-specific deletion. Low donor cell numbers restricted donor-reactive repertoire measurement in a couple of subjects.

CDR1 WSHSY and CDR2 SAAADI come from the germline V gene. J was trimmed by 1 base and V by 8 bases; bases with no gene match: 9. This CDR3 region has 16 residues. The gene calls are TRBV10-2 and TRBJ2-5, with TRBD2 matching 11 bases. Here the sequenced sample was CD4+ T cells from blood, taken at the 22-month timepoint. The clonotype was recovered from a human patient who received a liver transplant. These T cells may partly come from the graft donor. In nucleotides, the CDR3 is TGCGCCAGCTCGGACCCGGGACTAGCGGCCCAAGAGACCCAGTACTTC. Its protein product is CASSDPGLAAQETQYF.